Listed here are 25 T cell receptor beta chains from one sample, sequenced in a study of identical twins. MiXCR, applied by TCRdb to the 5' RACE reads, yields one record per CDR3 protein. The repertoire has hundreds of thousands of distinct CDR3 sequences, roughly 20% of them found once; the top ten carry around 13%. Another study also made use of these data, one on T cells expressing NK-cell markers.

Sequenced: PBMCs. All receptors come from a woman aged 18-29 years in good health.

V is TRBV4-2 and J is TRBJ1-2; 7 bases are shared with TRBD1. J gave up 5 bases and V 4 bases, and 10 bases lay outside the gene matches. Per germline, CDR1 LGHNA and CDR2 YNFKEQ. The CDR3 is 15 residues long. The CDR3 spells CASSRTGTVIYGYTF. In DNA form, the CDR3 reads TGTGCCAGCAGCCGTACTGGGACAGTTATTTATGGCTACACCTTC.

The chain is built from TRBV2 and TRBJ1-3; tentative D call: TRBD1 (5 bases). The V end lost 8 bases, the J end lost 4 bases, and 12 bases lay between the germline ends. Germline values: CDR1 SNHLY, CDR2 FYNNEI. The CDR3 sequence is 13 residues long. CDR3 residues: CASGQSGGNTIYF. In DNA, the CDR3 is TGTGCCAGCGGACAATCGGGAGGAAACACCATATATTTT.

V and J are TRBV6-5 and TRBJ1-2, with 7 bases fitting TRBD1. The CDR3 contains 15 residues. The V gene's germline CDR1 is MNHEY and CDR2 SVGAGI. V trimming: 2 bases; J trimming: 4 bases; junction bases outside the gene matches: 7. CDR3 loop: CASSYGFNRGYGYTF. The CDR3 DNA sequence: TGTGCCAGCAGTTACGGTTTCAACAGGGGCTATGGCTACACCTTC.

The chain has TRBV27 and TRBJ1-2, with TRBD1 matching over 8 bases. The CDR3 runs 14 residues. Germline values: CDR1 MNHEY, CDR2 SMNVEV (reference sequence). V lost 3 bases and J lost 4; bases outside the gene matches: 4. Here the CDR3 reads CASSFQQGGYGYTF. The CDR3 DNA is TGTGCCAGCAGTTTCCAACAGGGGGGCTATGGCTACACCTTC.

The V and J genes are TRBV12-3 or TRBV12-4 and TRBJ2-7, with 7 positions matching TRBD1. This CDR3 is 14 amino acids long. The J segment lost 0 bases and the V segment lost 8 bases, leaving 7 bases of the junction unmatched. CDR3 sequence: CASGTWDSSYEQYF. CDR3 sequence (DNA): TGTGCCAGCGGCACTTGGGACAGCTCCTACGAGCAGTACTTC.

This clonotype was observed a few times. This chain connects TRBV24-1 to TRBJ2-2, with D uncertain. The CDR3 consists of 12 residues. Germline V gene lookup returns CDR1 KGHDR and CDR2 SFDVKD. Between the trimmed V and J ends, which lost 5 bases and 6 bases, there was a span of 6 bases. CDR3: CATSGISGELFF. CDR3 DNA sequence: TGTGCCACCAGTGGCATTTCCGGGGAGCTGTTTTTT.

V and J are TRBV5-4 and TRBJ2-2, with 11 bases that match TRBD2. Trimming took 2 bases from V and 8 from J; bases not matched to a gene: 11. The CDR3 extends over 17 amino acids. Germline CDR1 and CDR2: SGHNT and YYREEE (reference sequence). The CDR3 is CASSLLGTSGMSGELFF. The CDR3 DNA reads as TGTGCCAGCAGCTTACTTGGGACTAGCGGAATGTCAGGGGAGCTGTTTTTT. The variable domain in full, completed from reference TRBV5-4 and TRBJ2-2, reads ETGVTQSPTHLIKTRGQQVTLRCSSQSGHNTVSWYQQALGQGPQFIFQYYREEENGRGNFPPRFSGLQFPNYSSELNVNALELDDSALYLCASSLLGTSGMSGELFFGEGSRLTVL.

The chain uses TRBV11-3 and TRBJ2-3; 14 bases map to TRBD2. This CDR3 region has 14 residues. Losses at the gene ends were 7 bases for V and 9 bases for J; bases not matched to a gene: 6. Germline assignment: CDR1 SGHNT and CDR2 YENEEA. Written as DNA, the CDR3 is TGTGCCAGCACCCTGACTAGCGGGGGGGGAACGCAGTATTTT. Protein sequence: CASTLTSGGGTQYF.

This clonotype was found a few times. The chain employs TRBV5-1 and TRBJ2-6; no reliable D call. Trimming removed 2 bases from V and 1 base from J, with 10 bases in between. This CDR3 region has 16 residues. In germline, CDR1 is SGHRS, CDR2 YFSETQ. The CDR3 loop is CASSFAYGSGANVLTF. Written as DNA, the CDR3 is TGCGCCAGCAGCTTCGCGTATGGATCTGGGGCCAACGTCCTGACTTTC.

The chain carries TRBV6-1 and TRBJ2-1; 9 nucleotides align to TRBD1. The CDR3 is 15 residues long. The V segment lost 6 bases and the J segment 5 bases; nucleotides outside the gene matches: 8. Germline V gives CDR1 MNHNS, CDR2 SASEGT. CDR3 sequence (DNA): TGTGCCAGCAGGCAGGGACAGGGCCCGAACAATGAGCAGTTCTTC. Translated: CASRQGQGPNNEQFF.

This clonotype was seen more than once but under ten times. The V gene is TRBV7-8, the J gene TRBJ2-1; D unclear. Germline lookup yields CDR1 SGHVS and CDR2 FQNEAQ. Trimming left V 2 bases short and J 3 bases short, with 8 bases between. This CDR3 is 14 amino acids long. The CDR3 reads CASSLSGNYNEQFF. DNA for the CDR3: TGTGCCAGCAGCTTAAGTGGTAACTACAATGAGCAGTTCTTC.

This clonotype turned up a few times. The rearrangement joins TRBV20-1 to TRBJ2-7, with D perhaps matching TRBD2 (5 bases). The CDR3 sequence is 12 residues long. V dropped 4 bases and J dropped 3 bases, with 10 bases sitting between them. The germline V gene has CDR1 DFQATT and CDR2 SNEGSKA (reference sequence). CDR3 in amino acids: CSATSGGYEQYF. The CDR3 nucleotides read TGCAGTGCTACCAGCGGAGGCTACGAGCAGTACTTC.

This clonotype was counted only a few times. The CDR3 sequence: CASSLGRQAVYGYTF. CDR3 coding DNA: TGCGCCAGCAGCTTGGGACGCCAAGCTGTTTATGGCTACACCTTC. The rearrangement joins TRBV5-1 to TRBJ1-2; D not resolved. Between the trimmed V and J ends, which lost 0 bases and 5 bases, there was a span of 14 bases. There are 15 residues in the CDR3. CDR1 and CDR2 from the germline V gene are SGHRS and YFSETQ.

This clonotype was observed a handful of times. The chain uses TRBV18 and TRBJ1-1; D call uncertain. V was clipped by 5 bases and J by 0 bases, with 7 bases between them. The V gene's germline CDR1 is KGHSH and CDR2 LQKENI. The CDR3 sequence is 13 residues long. The CDR3 nucleotides read TGTGCCAGCTCAGACGGTATGAACACTGAAGCTTTCTTT. It specifies CASSDGMNTEAFF.

This clonotype was seen a few times. The chain joins TRBV10-3 to TRBJ2-1, with D perhaps TRBD1 or TRBD2 (5 bases each). Looked up from germline, CDR1 is ENHRY and CDR2 is SYGVKD. V lost 10 bases to trimming and J lost 10 bases, with 17 bases between them. This CDR3 is built from 12 residues. The CDR3 reads CATAGSGREQFF. In DNA form, the CDR3 reads TGTGCCACCGCCGGCTCAGGGAGAGAGCAGTTCTTC.

The chain employs TRBV11-2 and TRBJ2-7, with D possibly being TRBD1 (5 bases). Germline V gene data show CDR1 as SGHAT and CDR2 as FQNNGV. This CDR3 spans 12 amino acids. V shed 6 bases and J shed 4 bases, with 10 bases lying between them. In nucleotides, the CDR3 is TGTGCCAGCAGTCGACAGCGTTACGAGCAGTACTTC. It is translated as CASSRQRYEQYF.

This chain links TRBV5-1 with TRBJ2-4; 12 bases are a match to TRBD2. V shed 3 bases, J shed 7 bases, and the junction held 2 bases outside the gene matches. Per the germline V gene, CDR1 is SGHRS and CDR2 is YFSETQ. The CDR3 sequence is 14 residues long. CDR3 amino acids: CASSSGLAGNIQYF. DNA of the CDR3: TGCGCCAGCAGCTCCGGACTAGCGGGGAACATTCAGTACTTC.

CDR3 bases: TGCGCCAGCAGCCAAGGGACAGGGGGAGGCACTGAAGCTTTCTTT. This translates into CASSQGTGGGTEAFF. V usage is TRBV4-3 and J usage is TRBJ1-1; 10 nucleotides line up with TRBD1. The CDR3 is made up of 15 amino acids. Trimming at V came to 1 base and at J to 4 bases, leaving 3 bases not matched to a gene. Germline V gene sequence: CDR1 LGHNA, CDR2 YSLEER.

The V gene is TRBV20-1, the J gene TRBJ2-7; 9 bases fit TRBD1. Germline lookup yields CDR1 DFQATT and CDR2 SNEGSKA (reference sequence). There are 15 residues in the CDR3. The trim removed 6 bases at V and 3 bases at J, leaving 12 bases unmatched. This chain's CDR3 is CSAGTPGTGIYEQYF. The CDR3 coding sequence is TGCAGTGCCGGTACCCCCGGGACAGGGATCTACGAGCAGTACTTC.

This clonotype turned up a few times. The genes are TRBV29-1 and TRBJ2-4, with D maybe TRBD1 (6 bases). There are 13 residues in the CDR3. Germline lookup yields CDR1 SQVTM and CDR2 ANQGSEA. V was shortened by 0 bases and J by 7 bases, with 10 bases between the two germline ends. This CDR3 is CSVEDHGQNIQYF. The DNA of the CDR3 is TGCAGCGTTGAAGATCATGGACAGAACATTCAGTACTTC. Full variable domain (missing parts from reference TRBV29-1 and TRBJ2-4): SAVISQKPSRDICQRGTSLTIQCQVDSQVTMMFWYRQQPGQSLTLIATANQGSEATYESGFVIDKFPISRPNLTFSTLTVSNMSPEDSSIYLCSVEDHGQNIQYFGAGTRLSVL.

This clonotype has a handful of counts. The rearrangement joins TRBV6-5 to TRBJ2-7; no clear D gene. Germline V CDR1 and CDR2: MNHEY, SVGAGI. The V end was cut by 0 bases, the J end by 2 bases, with 14 bases between. The CDR3 totals 16 residues. The CDR3 spells CASSYSGSLLTYEQYF. DNA of the CDR3: TGTGCCAGCAGTTACTCCGGCAGCCTTCTTACCTACGAGCAGTACTTC.

The chain is built from TRBV5-1 and TRBJ2-1, with 10 positions matching TRBD1. The V segment lost 1 base and the J segment 7 bases; nucleotides outside the gene matches: 14. Germline values: CDR1 SGHRS, CDR2 YFSETQ. The CDR3 sequence is 18 residues long. CDR3 DNA sequence: TGCGCCAGCAGCTTGTATGGAGGTGGACAGGGGGTAGGGAATGAGCAGTTCTTC. This translates into CASSLYGGGQGVGNEQFF.

The V call is TRBV7-4, the J call TRBJ2-1; 9 nucleotides agree with TRBD2. This CDR3 region has 18 residues. Germline CDR1 SGHVT, CDR2 SQSDAQ. CDR3 loop: CAPCRLAAQRVFYNEQFF. The CDR3 region has the DNA TGTGCGCCCTGCAGACTAGCGGCCCAGAGGGTTTTTTACAATGAGCAGTTCTTC.

The rearrangement joins TRBV27 to TRBJ2-3, with TRBD2 identical over 7 bases. CDR3 length: 13 amino acids. V lost 6 bases and J lost 4; bases outside the gene matches: 4. From germline, CDR1 is MNHEY and CDR2 SMNVEV (reference sequence). CDR3 bases: TGTGCCAGCAGACCCGGGGGGTCAGATACGCAGTATTTT. Translation gives CASRPGGSDTQYF.

This chain links TRBV9 with TRBJ2-1; the match to TRBD2 covers 10 bases. The CDR3 has 15 amino acids. The germline V gene encodes CDR1 SGDLS and CDR2 YYNGEE. J was trimmed by 8 bases and V by 4 bases; bases with no gene match: 9. DNA for the CDR3: TGTGCCAGCAGCTTAAGCGGGGGGGGGGTCGATGAGCAGTTCTTC. Its translation: CASSLSGGGVDEQFF.